These 10 T cell receptor beta chains came from one sample sequenced in a study of PD-L1 blockade in urothelial cancer. Described time point: peripheral blood 6 weeks after treatment start. Sequencing used immunoSEQ multiplex PCR; TCRdb keeps in-frame clones, though not all of them. The sample holds approximately 110,000 clones; 75% to 95% are singletons and the top ten take 3% to 4.5%. The sample in question was PBMCs, obtained around atezolizumab (anti-PD-L1) treatment. All receptors come from a man aged 55 to 69 with urothelial cancer.

This clone was observed a few times. The CDR3: CASSTTGRRNKASYEQYF. DNA for the CDR3: TGTGCCAGCAGCACCACAGGACGCCGGAACAAGGCCTCCTACGAGCAGTACTTC. The V gene is TRBV21-1, the J gene TRBJ2-7; TRBD1, the table's D call, lacks a check against the DNA. TRBV21-1 is a pseudogene. The CDR3 loop spans 18 amino acids.

This chain links TRBV19 with TRBJ2-5, with 7 bases lining up with TRBD2. Germline-derived CDR1 and CDR2 are LNHDA and SQIVND (reference sequence). CDR3 length equals 14 residues. After removal of 5 bases from V and 7 bases from J, the junction contained 10 bases not matched to a gene. In DNA, the CDR3 is TGTGCCAGTAGTCCTGGGACGGGCGGGGGGACCCAGTACTTC. It specifies CASSPGTGGGTQYF.

This clone was seen a single time. J is TRBJ2-7 and V is TRBV5-1, with D unclear. The length of the CDR3 is 12 residues. V shed 0 bases and J shed 2 bases, with 3 bases lying between them. Looked up from germline, CDR1 is SGHRS and CDR2 is YFSETQ. Here the CDR3 reads CASSLGTYEQYF. As DNA, the CDR3 is TGCGCCAGCAGCTTGGGTACCTACGAGCAGTACTTC.

The rearrangement links TRBV6-1 to TRBJ2-5; D is unresolved. Germline V gene lookup returns CDR1 MNHNS and CDR2 SASEGT. Deletions cut 4 bases from V and 2 bases from J, with 14 bases between. The CDR3 is made up of 15 amino acids. This chain's CDR3 is CASSAHPGIQETQYF. CDR3 nucleotides: TGTGCCAGCAGTGCCCACCCAGGAATTCAAGAGACCCAGTACTTC.

The J gene is TRBJ2-7, the V gene TRBV18; 8 bases align to TRBD1. In germline, CDR1 is KGHSH, CDR2 LQKENI. J gave up 5 bases and V 3 bases, and 0 bases lay outside the gene matches. This CDR3 contains 12 residues. The CDR3 DNA sequence: TGTGCCAGCTCACCGACAGGGGACGAGCAGTACTTC. Residues: CASSPTGDEQYF.

The chain combines TRBV5-4 with TRBJ1-5; 11 nucleotides match TRBD1. The J segment lost 3 bases and the V segment lost 2 bases, leaving 4 bases of the junction unmatched. Germline V gene data show CDR1 as SGHNT and CDR2 as YYREEE (reference sequence). The CDR3 covers 16 residues. DNA of the CDR3: TGTGCCAGCAGCTTCGGGACAGGGGGGATCAATCAGCCCCAGCATTTT. Translating gives CASSFGTGGINQPQHF. The full variable domain, completed using reference TRBV5-4 and TRBJ1-5, is ETGVTQSPTHLIKTRGQQVTLRCSSQSGHNTVSWYQQALGQGPQFIFQYYREEENGRGNFPPRFSGLQFPNYSSELNVNALELDDSALYLCASSFGTGGINQPQHFGDGTRLSIL.

This rearrangement joins TRBV9 to TRBJ2-5, with 7 bases aligning to TRBD2. V lost 0 bases, J lost 5 bases, and 7 bases stayed unmatched. Germline CDR1 is SGDLS and CDR2 is YYNGEE. The CDR3 length is 15 residues. The CDR3 sequence: CASSVVGREGETQYF. CDR3 nucleotide sequence: TGTGCCAGCAGCGTAGTTGGCAGGGAGGGGGAGACCCAGTACTTC.

The V call is TRBV4-3, the J call TRBJ1-4; 7 positions match TRBD1. J was trimmed by 7 bases and V by 2 bases; bases with no gene match: 10. Germline loops: CDR1 LGHNA, CDR2 YSLEER. The CDR3 has 16 amino acids. CDR3 loop: CASSQNRGGLVEKLFF. DNA for the CDR3: TGCGCCAGCAGCCAAAACAGGGGCGGGTTGGTTGAAAAACTGTTTTTT.

The chain joins TRBV30 to TRBJ1-3; 8 bases fit TRBD1. The CDR3 runs to 15 residues. Germline V gene data show CDR1 as GTSNPN and CDR2 as SVGIG (reference sequence). With 4 bases clipped from V and 1 base from J, the junction kept 6 bases outside the gene matches. CDR3 loop: CAWKRDRGSGNTIYF. The CDR3 DNA reads as TGTGCCTGGAAACGAGACAGGGGTTCTGGAAACACCATATATTTT.

This chain links TRBV7-9 with TRBJ2-7; D may be TRBD1 (6 bases). Between the trimmed V and J ends, which lost 11 bases and 6 bases, there was a span of 20 bases. The CDR3 consists of 13 residues. Germline CDR1 reads SEHNR; CDR2 reads FQNEAQ (reference sequence). DNA for the CDR3: TGTGCCGGAAAGCCGGGACAATCGTCCGAGCAGTACTTC. It translates to CAGKPGQSSEQYF.